The rows below give T cell receptor beta chains drawn from one sample of a study of blood T cell repertoires in COVID-19. Method: immunoSEQ multiplex PCR; TCRdb's copy keeps in-frame clones and lacks some. The repertoire has about 110,000 clones, 84% of them found once; the top ten carry about 14%. The sequenced sample was peripheral blood. The receptor set was obtained from a woman aged 60-75 years with acute or convalescent COVID-19. Both conserved end residues are part of each CDR3. Clone size is shown for a subset of rows, as once, few, many or a class of expanded clone.

j_call clone_size v_call cdr3_aa
TRBJ1-1 once TRBV5-4 CASSSARGGTEAFF
TRBJ2-7 few TRBV18 CASSPRNRASYEQYF
TRBJ2-7 . TRBV9 CASSAVLGSEQYF
TRBJ2-6 . TRBV14 CASSQPYGANVLTF
TRBJ2-5 once TRBV7-2 CASSLVRTGQQETQYF
TRBJ1-2 . TRBV7-2 CASSGGGTGMGGYTF
TRBJ1-4 . TRBV5-1 CASSPVTNEKLFF
TRBJ2-1 . TRBV9 CASSVTSSGDEQFF
TRBJ2-3 . TRBV6-5 CASRSRYPDTQYF
TRBJ2-2 . TRBV27 CASSLSQGPLTGELFF
TRBJ2-5 . TRBV19 CASSSGTQETQYF
TRBJ1-1 . TRBV12-3/TRBV12-4 CASTRGENTEAFF
TRBJ2-2 . TRBV5-1 CASSLGPADTGELFF
TRBJ2-3 . TRBV5-4 CASSLPRGSDTQYF
TRBJ2-5 . TRBV2 CASRSGTDKTQYF
TRBJ2-3 . TRBV5-1 CASSFQGPSTDTQYF
TRBJ1-2 . TRBV29-1 CSVDDRYYGYTF
TRBJ1-1 once TRBV7-8 CASSWGLRWENTEAFF
TRBJ2-7 . TRBV7-3 CASSLGSTYEQYF
TRBJ1-2 . TRBV2 CASSEFRQGAASNYGYTF
TRBJ1-1 . TRBV7-2 CASSLLGDSAEAFF
TRBJ1-5 once TRBV7-2 CASSLQGRYSNQPQHF
TRBJ1-2 . TRBV9 CASSAQGGHGYTF
TRBJ1-5 . TRBV7-8 CASSRGQGGLSINQPQHF
TRBJ2-3 . TRBV6-5 CASSYTSGRSPDTQYF
TRBJ1-4 once TRBV6-5 CASSYSWGEKLFF
TRBJ2-1 . TRBV3-1/TRBV3-2 CASSQGSRYQIEQFF
TRBJ2-7 . TRBV14 CASSQEMGARSYEQYF
TRBJ1-4 . TRBV29-1 CSVFSREGGNEKLFF
TRBJ1-1 . TRBV6-2/TRBV6-3 CASSPGTRAFF
TRBJ2-7 once TRBV18 CASSPESIENRGTSSYEQYF
TRBJ1-5 few TRBV21-1 CAAYRRLDQPQHF